Sequencing of this TCR beta chain was carried out in a study of Ad26.COV2.S vaccination and SARS-CoV-2 variants. Study context: Donor was one of the participants in the Ad26.COV2.S arm of the COV1001 trial. Ad26.COV2.S given intramuscularly, once or twice 56 days apart. Findings and limits, study-wide: CD8+ and CD4+ T cells specific for spike reportedly responded with substantial breadth after vaccination.

Libraries were prepared by immunoSEQ multiplex PCR; TCRdb keeps only in-frame clonotypes and omits some of them. The table has approximately 420,000 clones, roughly 90% seen once; the top ten hold about 3.5%. Trimming cost V 6 bases and J 5 bases; bases outside gene matches: 9. The CDR3 covers 15 residues. Germline V gene sequence: CDR1 SQVTM, CDR2 ANQGSEA. As for this clone: Antigen unknown.

Treatment of the sample: 19 received Ad26.COV2.S at low or high dose, single or two shots; about five received placebo; per-sample allocation not given. Collection of the samples took place on day 63 after the first injection of vaccine or placebo. A Boston donor was an adult aged 18-55 years. The rearrangement links TRBV29-1 to TRBJ2-2; 10 nucleotides align to TRBD1. The starting material was peripheral blood, obtained in a trial of Ad26.COV2.S vaccine versus placebo. The receptor was derived from a person between 18 and 65 years old who received the Ad26.COV2.S COVID-19 vaccine or a placebo. In DNA, the CDR3 is TGCAGCGTGGGTTCCGGGACAGGGGTAACCGGGGAGCTGTTTTTT. This translates into CSVGSGTGVTGELFF.